The 26 T cell receptor beta chains presented below share a single source sample, sequenced in a study of blood T cell repertoires in COVID-19. Produced via immunoSEQ multiplex PCR; TCRdb's table is partial and in-frame only. The sample yields fewer than 200,000 clones, 81% seen once. The sequenced sample consisted of peripheral blood. These receptors were taken from a woman in her forties with COVID-19, enrolled during active disease.

The chain carries TRBV19 and TRBJ1-1; the match to TRBD1 covers 7 bases. This CDR3 comprises 12 residues. The germline gives CDR1 LNHDA, CDR2 SQIVND (reference sequence). Trimming removed 7 bases from V and 4 bases from J; junction bases left unmatched: 3. As DNA, the CDR3 is TGTGCCAGTACCTGGACAGGCACTGAAGCTTTCTTT. Protein product: CASTWTGTEAFF.

The V call is TRBV18, the J call TRBJ2-1, with TRBD2 matching over 12 bases. This CDR3 is 21 amino acids long. The trim removed 2 bases at V and 2 bases at J, leaving 16 bases unmatched. The germline V gene encodes CDR1 KGHSH and CDR2 LQKENI. The CDR3 DNA is TGTGCCAGCTCACCAGTACTAGCGGGAGGACTACCCAATAGGGCCTACAATGAGCAGTTCTTC. Translation gives CASSPVLAGGLPNRAYNEQFF.

This rearrangement joins TRBV2 to TRBJ2-3; TRBD2 matches at 8 bases. The junction had 5 bases not matched to a gene; V was cut back by 4 bases and J by 2 bases. Germline lookup yields CDR1 SNHLY and CDR2 FYNNEI. The CDR3 totals 15 residues. The CDR3 loop is CASSASGGSTDTQYF. The CDR3 nucleotides are TGTGCCAGCAGTGCCAGCGGGGGTTCCACAGATACGCAGTATTTT.

The V gene is TRBV2, the J gene TRBJ1-3; 7 bases agree with TRBD1. The CDR3 is made up of 16 amino acids. V was clipped by 6 bases and J by 2 bases; unmatched bases: 10. CDR1 is SNHLY and CDR2 is FYNNEI in the germline V gene. CDR3 DNA sequence: TGTGCCAGCAGATTGACAGGGCCATCAGCTGGAAACACCATATATTTT. This codes for CASRLTGPSAGNTIYF. Complete variable domain (other parts from reference TRBV2 and TRBJ1-3): EPEVTQTPSHQVTQMGQEVILRCVPISNHLYFYWYRQILGQKVEFLVSFYNNEISEKSEIFDDQFSVERPDGSNFTLKIRSTKLEDSAMYFCASRLTGPSAGNTIYFGEGSWLTVV.

The count of this clone is one. The chain combines TRBV11-3 with TRBJ2-5; TRBD1 might be the D (6 bases). Trimming shortened V by 5 bases and J by 1 base, and 11 bases separated the two germline ends. The CDR3 contains 14 residues. CDR1 and CDR2 (germline): SGHNT, YENEEA. The CDR3: CASSLRDIQETQYF. Here the CDR3 DNA reads TGTGCCAGCAGCCTTCGGGACATCCAAGAGACCCAGTACTTC.

CDR3 in amino acids: CSVEGQLYEQYF. Here the CDR3 DNA reads TGCAGCGTTGAGGGACAGTTGTACGAGCAGTACTTC. The chain carries TRBV29-1 and TRBJ2-7, with 7 bases aligning to TRBD1. CDR1 and CDR2 from the germline V gene are SQVTM and ANQGSEA. CDR3 length: 12 amino acids. Trimming cost V 3 bases and J 4 bases; bases outside gene matches: 3.

The gene calls are TRBV27 and TRBJ2-3, with a tentative D call TRBD2 (5 bases). Trimming shortened V by 9 bases and J by 3 bases, and 10 bases separated the two germline ends. Germline V CDR1 and CDR2: MNHEY, SMNVEV (reference sequence). This CDR3 is built from 12 residues. The CDR3 reads CASGLGTDTQYF. Written as DNA, the CDR3 is TGTGCCAGTGGACTCGGGACAGATACGCAGTATTTT.

This chain links TRBV4-2 with TRBJ1-2; 8 nucleotides match TRBD1. The germline gives CDR1 LGHNA, CDR2 YNFKEQ. Trimming at V came to 0 bases and at J to 5 bases, leaving 8 bases not matched to a gene. CDR3 length equals 16 residues. The CDR3 reads CASSQDLGRGLYGYTF. DNA for the CDR3: TGTGCCAGCAGCCAAGATTTAGGCAGGGGGCTGTATGGCTACACCTTC.

V and J are TRBV15 and TRBJ2-1; TRBD2 is a possible D gene (5 bases). Germline assignment: CDR1 LNHNV and CDR2 YYDKDF (reference sequence). V was clipped by 8 bases and J by 2 bases, with 13 bases between them. This CDR3 spans 14 amino acids. CDR3 loop: CATRTYVTYNEQFF. CDR3 coding DNA: TGTGCCACCCGGACTTATGTAACCTACAATGAGCAGTTCTTC.

This chain joins TRBV18 and TRBJ1-6; 8 nucleotides match TRBD1. Germline CDR1 and CDR2: KGHSH and LQKENI. Unmatched junction bases numbered 8, after V lost 4 bases and J lost 9 bases. This CDR3 comprises 15 residues. The chain's CDR3 is CASSLTDRESSPLHF. The CDR3 DNA is TGTGCCAGCTCACTGACGGACAGGGAGAGTTCACCCCTCCACTTT.

The chain is built from TRBV19 and TRBJ2-3, with TRBD1 identical over 8 bases. V was pared by 7 bases and J by 5 bases, with 8 bases of the junction left unmatched. Germline CDR1 LNHDA, CDR2 SQIVND (reference sequence). The CDR3 totals 14 residues. The CDR3, as DNA: TGTGCCAGTAATTCTCAGGGGGCTCGAGATACGCAGTATTTT. Encoded protein: CASNSQGARDTQYF.

V and J are TRBV6-5 and TRBJ1-2; 9 positions agree with TRBD1. Germline lookup yields CDR1 MNHEY and CDR2 SVGAGI. Germline trimming cut 6 bases from V and 2 bases from J; bases unmatched to any gene: 7. The CDR3 contains 15 residues. CDR3 region: CASSTTGGSNYGYTF. For the CDR3, the DNA is TGTGCCAGCAGCACGACAGGGGGGAGCAACTATGGCTACACCTTC.

J is TRBJ2-3 and V is TRBV27; 14 nucleotides align to TRBD2. The V gene end was trimmed by 6 bases and the J gene end by 10 bases; junction bases not matched to a gene: 12. Per the germline V gene, CDR1 is MNHEY and CDR2 is SMNVEV (reference sequence). There are 16 residues in the CDR3. CDR3 bases: TGTGCCAGCAGGCGGACTAGCGGGGGGACCCGGGTCTCGCAGTATTTT. It translates to CASRRTSGGTRVSQYF.

J is TRBJ1-1 and V is TRBV28, with D unclear. V was shortened by 1 base and J by 1 base, with 7 bases between the two germline ends. CDR1 is MDHEN, CDR2 SYDVKM, per germline. The CDR3 loop spans 14 amino acids. The CDR3 region has the DNA TGTGCCAGCAGTTTATTTTCGGGGAACACTGAAGCTTTCTTT. Its translation is CASSLFSGNTEAFF.

The CDR3 reads CATTLAGGPNGELFF. The CDR3 nucleotides read TGTGCCACCACCCTAGCGGGGGGGCCGAACGGGGAGCTGTTTTTT. The genes are TRBV6-5 and TRBJ2-2, with 12 positions matching TRBD2. The length of the CDR3 is 15 residues. CDR1 is MNHEY, CDR2 SVGAGI, per germline. With 10 bases clipped from V and 7 bases from J, the junction kept 10 bases outside the gene matches.

The rearrangement links TRBV11-3 to TRBJ2-6; 9 bases map to TRBD1. In germline, CDR1 is SGHNT, CDR2 YENEEA. V lost 0 bases to trimming and J lost 0 bases; unmatched junction nucleotides: 9. The CDR3 covers 20 residues. CDR3: CASSLDPGQGAYSGANVLTF. CDR3 in DNA: TGTGCCAGCAGCTTAGACCCGGGACAGGGCGCCTACTCTGGGGCCAACGTCCTGACTTTC.

The chain combines TRBV4-2 with TRBJ2-7; 7 positions agree with TRBD1. CDR1 is LGHNA, CDR2 YNFKEQ, per germline. V was clipped by 8 bases and J by 4 bases; unmatched bases: 8. The CDR3 is 13 residues long. CDR3 loop: CASGQTGSYEQYF. CDR3 sequence (DNA): TGTGCCAGCGGTCAGACAGGGTCTTACGAGCAGTACTTC.

A few counts support this clone. The genes are TRBV28 and TRBJ2-7, with 9 bases that match TRBD1. V shed 5 bases and J 6 bases; nucleotides not matched to a gene: 8. Germline V gene sequence: CDR1 MDHEN, CDR2 SYDVKM. The CDR3 runs to 14 residues. CDR3 nucleotides: TGTGCCAGCAGTGGAGGGACAGGGCTCGCCGAGCAGTACTTC. This translates into CASSGGTGLAEQYF. The full variable domain, with the rest looked up from reference TRBV28 and TRBJ2-7, is DVKVTQSSRYLVKRTGEKVFLECVQDMDHENMFWYRQDPGLGLRLIYFSYDVKMKEKGDIPEGYSVSREKKERFSLILESASTNQTSMYLCASSGGTGLAEQYFGPGTRLTVT.

The sample holds a few counts of this clone. V gene TRBV7-2 combines with J gene TRBJ2-3; D might be TRBD2 (5 bases). The germline V gene has CDR1 SGHTA and CDR2 FQGNSA. This CDR3 has 14 residues. The V gene lost 1 base and the J gene lost 4 bases, with 9 bases spanning the gap. The CDR3 protein is CASSLGGSADTQYF. CDR3 nucleotides: TGTGCCAGCAGCTTAGGAGGGTCGGCAGATACGCAGTATTTT.

In DNA, the CDR3 is TGTGCCAGTAGTATAGGAGGGAGTAATCACAATGAGCAGTTCTTC. Its translation is CASSIGGSNHNEQFF. The chain has TRBV19 and TRBJ2-1; possible D gene TRBD2, 5 bases. The CDR3 is 15 amino acids. CDR1 and CDR2 from the germline V gene are LNHDA and SQIVND (reference sequence). Trimming left V 1 base short and J 5 bases short, with 12 bases between.

The chain couples TRBV7-8 to TRBJ2-5; D is undetermined. V was pared by 2 bases and J by 5 bases, with 21 bases between. CDR1 and CDR2 (germline): SGHVS, FQNEAQ. This CDR3 has 17 amino acids. Here the CDR3 reads CASSLIPTFGSVETQYF. The DNA for the CDR3 is TGTGCCAGCAGCTTAATCCCTACGTTCGGGTCAGTGGAGACCCAGTACTTC. The full variable domain, its missing parts supplied by reference TRBV7-8 and TRBJ2-5, is GAGVSQSPRYKVAKRGQDVALRCDPISGHVSLFWYQQALGQGPEFLTYFQNEAQLDKSGLPSDRFFAERPEGSVSTLKIQRTQQEDSAVYLCASSLIPTFGSVETQYFGPGTRLLVL.

The CDR3 here is CASSEFRDNEQYF. The CDR3 DNA sequence: TGCGCCAGCAGTGAGTTCAGGGACAACGAGCAGTACTTC. The chain couples TRBV10-1 to TRBJ2-7, with D possibly matching TRBD1 (6 bases). Per germline, CDR1 WNHNN and CDR2 SYGVQD (reference sequence). The CDR3 runs to 13 residues. The V end lost 1 base, the J end lost 5 bases, and 9 bases lay between the germline ends.

This clone was observed a handful of times. The chain has TRBV19 and TRBJ2-5, with TRBD1 matching over 7 bases. V lost 3 bases, J lost 4 bases, and 2 bases stayed unmatched. Germline lookup yields CDR1 LNHDA and CDR2 SQIVND (reference sequence). This CDR3 is built from 13 residues. The DNA of the CDR3 is TGTGCCAGTAGTATTAGACAGGGAGAGACCCAGTACTTC. This codes for CASSIRQGETQYF.

The CDR3 region is CASSPRDRGGMQFF. The CDR3 nucleotides read TGTGCCAGCAGCCCGCGGGACAGGGGTGGAATGCAGTTCTTC. The genes are TRBV3-1 (or the pseudogene TRBV3-2) and TRBJ2-1, with TRBD1 matching 10 bases. This CDR3 spans 14 amino acids. The V segment lost 4 bases and the J segment 12 bases; nucleotides outside the gene matches: 9. Looked up from germline, CDR1 is LGHDT and CDR2 is YNNKEL (reference sequence).

V usage is TRBV10-1 and J usage is TRBJ2-2; D is possibly TRBD1 (6 bases). The CDR3 has 13 amino acids. The germline V gene encodes CDR1 WNHNN and CDR2 SYGVQD (reference sequence). V lost 5 bases and J lost 6, with 10 bases in between. CDR3 protein: CASSPGAPGELFF. CDR3 DNA sequence: TGCGCCAGCAGTCCAGGGGCCCCCGGGGAGCTGTTTTTT.

The chain joins TRBV29-1 to TRBJ2-6; D might be TRBD1 (6 bases). Trimming left V 0 bases short and J 3 bases short, with 9 bases between. Germline CDR1 reads SQVTM; CDR2 reads ANQGSEA. The CDR3 has 15 amino acids. CDR3 amino acids: CSVEDWGHGANVLTF. In DNA, the CDR3 is TGCAGCGTTGAAGATTGGGGGCATGGGGCCAACGTCCTGACTTTC.